This T cell receptor (beta chain) was documented in a study of cytomegalovirus exposure and HLA in healthy donors. Study overall: As released early, the data held around 80 million unique TCRs from HLA-typed donors.

The CDR3 is 13 residues long. J lost 7 bases, V lost 0 bases, and 3 bases had no gene match. Per germline, CDR1 SGDLS and CDR2 YYNGEE. In the PCR, 60 Vbeta and 13 Jbeta primers were used. Some clones are missing from TCRdb's copy, which holds only in-frame ones; the method was immunoSEQ multiplex PCR. Of approximately 100,000 clones listed, about 74% were seen once; the top ten hold approximately 2.5%. A note on this clone: Its specificity is unknown.

Notes on the study in general: Both high specificity and high sensitivity reportedly marked the classifier's diagnosis of cytomegalovirus status.

The receptor was derived from a female donor in good health and CMV-seronegative. The V gene is TRBV9, the J gene TRBJ2-7; 8 bases are shared with TRBD2. Sample: PBMCs. The CDR3 DNA is TGTGCCAGCAGCGTAGTAGGCGGGGGGGAGCAGTACTTC. Its protein is CASSVVGGGEQYF. The full variable domain, rest sourced from reference TRBV9 and TRBJ2-7, is DSGVTQTPKHLITATGQRVTLRCSPRSGDLSVYWYQQSLDQGLQFLIQYYNGEERAKGNILERFSAQQFPDLHSELNLSSLELGDSALYFCASSVVGGGEQYFGPGTRLTVT.